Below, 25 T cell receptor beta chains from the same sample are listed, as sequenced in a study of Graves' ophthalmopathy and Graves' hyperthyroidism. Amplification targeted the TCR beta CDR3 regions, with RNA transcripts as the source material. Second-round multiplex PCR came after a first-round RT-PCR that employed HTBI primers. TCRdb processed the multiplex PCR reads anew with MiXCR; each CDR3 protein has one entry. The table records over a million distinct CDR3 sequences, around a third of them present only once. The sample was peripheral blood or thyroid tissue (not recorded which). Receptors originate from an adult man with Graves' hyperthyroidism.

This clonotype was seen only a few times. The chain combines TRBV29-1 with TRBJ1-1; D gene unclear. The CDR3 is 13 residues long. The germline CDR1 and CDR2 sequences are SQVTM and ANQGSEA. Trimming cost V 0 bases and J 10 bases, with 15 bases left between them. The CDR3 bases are TGCAGCGTTGAAGATCGGGGAACTTCGGGAGCTTTCTTT. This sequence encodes CSVEDRGTSGAFF.

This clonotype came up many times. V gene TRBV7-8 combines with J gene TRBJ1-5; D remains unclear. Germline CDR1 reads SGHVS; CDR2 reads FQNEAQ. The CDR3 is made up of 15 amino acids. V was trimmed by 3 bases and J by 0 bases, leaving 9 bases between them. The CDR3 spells CASSFLPDSNQPQHF. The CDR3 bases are TGTGCCAGCAGCTTCCTTCCAGATAGCAATCAGCCCCAGCATTTT.

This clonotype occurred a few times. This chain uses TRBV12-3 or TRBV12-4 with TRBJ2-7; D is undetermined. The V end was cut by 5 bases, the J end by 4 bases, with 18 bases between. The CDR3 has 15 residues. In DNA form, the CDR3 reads TGTGCCAGCAGTACCGACCTGGGGAAGGGTTACGAGCAGTACTTC. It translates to CASSTDLGKGYEQYF.

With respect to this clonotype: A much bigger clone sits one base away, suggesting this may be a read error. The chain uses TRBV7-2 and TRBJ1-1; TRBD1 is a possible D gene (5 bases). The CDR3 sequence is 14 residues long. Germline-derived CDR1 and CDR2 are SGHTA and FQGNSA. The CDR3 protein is CASTLEPGDTEAFF. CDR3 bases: TGTGCCAGCACCTTAGAACCGGGGGACACTGAAGCTTTCTTT.

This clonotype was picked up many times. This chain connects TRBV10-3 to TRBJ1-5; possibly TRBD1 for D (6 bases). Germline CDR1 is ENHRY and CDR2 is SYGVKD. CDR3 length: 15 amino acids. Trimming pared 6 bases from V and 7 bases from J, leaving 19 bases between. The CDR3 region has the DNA TGTGCCATCAGGGACGTGGACAGACCCGAACAGCCCCAGCATTTT. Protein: CAIRDVDRPEQPQHF.

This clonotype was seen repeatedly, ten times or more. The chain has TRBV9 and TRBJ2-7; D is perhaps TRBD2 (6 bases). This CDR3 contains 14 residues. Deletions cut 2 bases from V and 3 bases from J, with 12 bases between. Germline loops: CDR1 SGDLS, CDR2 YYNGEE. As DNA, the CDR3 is TGTGCCAGCAGCGTGGGGCGGGAAAGCTACGAGCAGTACTTC. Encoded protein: CASSVGRESYEQYF.

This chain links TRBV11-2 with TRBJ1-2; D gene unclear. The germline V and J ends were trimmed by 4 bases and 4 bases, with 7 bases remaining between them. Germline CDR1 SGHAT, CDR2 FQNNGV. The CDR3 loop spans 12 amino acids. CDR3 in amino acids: CASSSETYGYTF. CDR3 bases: TGTGCCAGCAGCTCTGAGACCTATGGCTACACCTTC.

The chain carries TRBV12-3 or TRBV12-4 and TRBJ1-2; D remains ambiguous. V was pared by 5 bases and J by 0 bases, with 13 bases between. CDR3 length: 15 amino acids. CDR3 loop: CASSRDAETNYGYTF. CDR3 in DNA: TGTGCCAGCAGTCGAGACGCGGAAACTAACTATGGCTACACCTTC.

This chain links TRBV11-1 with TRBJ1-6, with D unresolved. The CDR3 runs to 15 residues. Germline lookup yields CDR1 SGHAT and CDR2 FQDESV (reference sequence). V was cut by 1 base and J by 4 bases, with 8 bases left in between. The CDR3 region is CASSLDGDYNSPLHF. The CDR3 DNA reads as TGTGCCAGCAGCTTAGACGGAGATTATAATTCACCCCTCCACTTT. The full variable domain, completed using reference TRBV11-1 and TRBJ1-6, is EAEVAQSPRYKITEKSQAVAFWCDPISGHATLYWYRQILGQGPELLVQFQDESVVDDSQLPKDRFSAERLKGVDSTLKIQPAELGDSAMYLCASSLDGDYNSPLHFGNGTRLTVT.

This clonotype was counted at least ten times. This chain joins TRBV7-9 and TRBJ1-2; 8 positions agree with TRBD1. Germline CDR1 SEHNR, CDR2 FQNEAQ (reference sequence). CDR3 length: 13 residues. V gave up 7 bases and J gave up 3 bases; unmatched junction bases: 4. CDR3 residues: CASIKQGDYGYTF. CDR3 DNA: TGTGCCAGCATCAAACAGGGGGACTATGGCTACACCTTC.

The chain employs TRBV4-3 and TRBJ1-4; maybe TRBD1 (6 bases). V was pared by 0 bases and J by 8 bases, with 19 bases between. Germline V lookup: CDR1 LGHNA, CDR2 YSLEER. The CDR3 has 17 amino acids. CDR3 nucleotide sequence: TGCGCCAGCAGCCAAGAAAGGGGGACGGGAAGTTGGGAAAAACTGTTTTTT. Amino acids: CASSQERGTGSWEKLFF.

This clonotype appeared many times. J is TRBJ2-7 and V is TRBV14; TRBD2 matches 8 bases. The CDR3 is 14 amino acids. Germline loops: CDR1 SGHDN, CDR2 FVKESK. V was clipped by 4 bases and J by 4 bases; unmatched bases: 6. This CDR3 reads CASSLGLAPYEQYF. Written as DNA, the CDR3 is TGTGCCAGCAGCCTCGGACTAGCCCCTTACGAGCAGTACTTC.

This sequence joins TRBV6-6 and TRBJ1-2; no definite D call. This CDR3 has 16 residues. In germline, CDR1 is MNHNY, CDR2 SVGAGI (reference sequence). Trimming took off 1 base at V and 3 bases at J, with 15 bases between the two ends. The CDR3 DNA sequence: TGTGCCAGCAGTTACTTGGCAGGATGGTCCGACTATGGCTACACCTTC. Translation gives CASSYLAGWSDYGYTF.

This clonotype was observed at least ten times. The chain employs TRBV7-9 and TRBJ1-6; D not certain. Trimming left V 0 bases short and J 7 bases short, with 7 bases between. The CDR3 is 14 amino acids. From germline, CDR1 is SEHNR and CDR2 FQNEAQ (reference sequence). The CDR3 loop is CASSLASENSPLHF. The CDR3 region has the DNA TGTGCCAGCAGCTTAGCCAGCGAGAATTCACCCCTCCACTTT.

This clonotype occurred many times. CDR3 in amino acids: CASSATGQETQYF. The DNA of the CDR3 is TGTGCCAGCAGCGCAACAGGGCAAGAGACCCAGTACTTC. The V gene is TRBV9, the J gene TRBJ2-5; weak D call: TRBD1 (6 bases). The CDR3 has 13 amino acids. CDR1 is SGDLS, CDR2 YYNGEE, per germline. V lost 3 bases, J lost 2 bases, and 8 bases lay in between.

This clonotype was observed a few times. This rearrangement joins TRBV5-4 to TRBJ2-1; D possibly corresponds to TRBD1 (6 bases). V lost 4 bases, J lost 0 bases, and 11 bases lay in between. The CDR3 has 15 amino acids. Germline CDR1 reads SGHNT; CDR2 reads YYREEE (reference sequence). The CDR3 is CASSPGQSSYNEQFF. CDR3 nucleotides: TGTGCCAGCAGCCCAGGACAGAGCTCCTACAATGAGCAGTTCTTC. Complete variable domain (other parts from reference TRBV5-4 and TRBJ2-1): ETGVTQSPTHLIKTRGQQVTLRCSSQSGHNTVSWYQQALGQGPQFIFQYYREEENGRGNFPPRFSGLQFPNYSSELNVNALELDDSALYLCASSPGQSSYNEQFFGPGTRLTVL.

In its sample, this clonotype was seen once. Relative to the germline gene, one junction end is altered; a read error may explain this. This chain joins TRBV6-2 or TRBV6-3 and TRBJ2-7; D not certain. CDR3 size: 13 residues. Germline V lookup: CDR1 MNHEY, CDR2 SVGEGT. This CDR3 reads CAGSYQGTYEQYF. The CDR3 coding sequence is TGTGCCGGCAGTTACCAAGGGACCTACGAGCAGTACTTC.

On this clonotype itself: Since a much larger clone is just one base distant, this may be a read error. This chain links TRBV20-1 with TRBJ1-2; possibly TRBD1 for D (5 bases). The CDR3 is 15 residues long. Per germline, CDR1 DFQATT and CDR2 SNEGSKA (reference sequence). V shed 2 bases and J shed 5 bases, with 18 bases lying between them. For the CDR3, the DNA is TGCAGTGCTAGATCGGCAGGGCCCTTACAATATGGCTACACCTTC. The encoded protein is CSARSAGPLQYGYTF.

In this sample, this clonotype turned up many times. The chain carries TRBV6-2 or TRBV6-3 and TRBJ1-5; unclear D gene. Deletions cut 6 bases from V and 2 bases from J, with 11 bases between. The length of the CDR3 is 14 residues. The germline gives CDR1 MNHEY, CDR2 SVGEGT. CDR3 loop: CASSRGSRNQPQHF. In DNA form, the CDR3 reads TGTGCCAGCAGCCGCGGGAGCCGCAATCAGCCCCAGCATTTT.

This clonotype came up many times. The CDR3 sequence is CASKLAGEDEQYF. CDR3 nucleotides: TGTGCCAGCAAACTAGCGGGAGAAGACGAGCAGTACTTC. This chain uses TRBV6-2 or TRBV6-3 with TRBJ2-7; 11 nucleotides match TRBD2. This CDR3 is 13 amino acids long. The junction had 4 bases not matched to a gene; V was cut back by 7 bases and J by 5 bases. Per germline, CDR1 MNHEY and CDR2 SVGEGT.

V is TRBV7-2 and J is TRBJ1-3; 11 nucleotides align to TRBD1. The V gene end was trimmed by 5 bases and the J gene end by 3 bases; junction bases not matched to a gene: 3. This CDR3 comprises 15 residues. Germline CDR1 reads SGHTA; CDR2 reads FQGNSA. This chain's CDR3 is CASSQGQGGGNTIYF. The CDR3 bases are TGTGCCAGCAGCCAGGGACAGGGGGGTGGAAACACCATATATTTT.

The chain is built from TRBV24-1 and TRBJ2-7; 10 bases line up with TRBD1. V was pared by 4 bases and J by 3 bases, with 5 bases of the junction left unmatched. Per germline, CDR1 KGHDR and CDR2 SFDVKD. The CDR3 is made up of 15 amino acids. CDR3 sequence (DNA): TGTGCCACCAGTGACCCGAGGACAGGGGGCTACGAGCAGTACTTC. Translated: CATSDPRTGGYEQYF.

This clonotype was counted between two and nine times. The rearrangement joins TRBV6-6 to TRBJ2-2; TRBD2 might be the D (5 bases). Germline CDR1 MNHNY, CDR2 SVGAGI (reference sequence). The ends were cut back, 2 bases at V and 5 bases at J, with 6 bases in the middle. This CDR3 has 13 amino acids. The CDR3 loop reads CASSYEGTGELFF. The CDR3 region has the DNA TGTGCCAGCAGTTACGAGGGAACCGGGGAGCTGTTTTTT.

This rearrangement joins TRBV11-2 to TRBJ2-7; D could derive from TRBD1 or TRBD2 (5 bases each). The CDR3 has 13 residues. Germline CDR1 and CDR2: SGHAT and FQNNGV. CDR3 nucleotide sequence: TGTGCTAGAGAGCCCGTGGGGGTCTGGGAGCAGTACTTC. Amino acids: CAREPVGVWEQYF. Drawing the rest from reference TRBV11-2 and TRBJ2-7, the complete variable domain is EAGVAQSPRYKIIEKRQSVAFWCNPISGHATLYWYQQILGQGPKLLIQFQNNGVVDDSQLPKDRFSAERLKGVDSTLKIQPAKLEDSAVYLCAREPVGVWEQYFGPGTRLTVT.

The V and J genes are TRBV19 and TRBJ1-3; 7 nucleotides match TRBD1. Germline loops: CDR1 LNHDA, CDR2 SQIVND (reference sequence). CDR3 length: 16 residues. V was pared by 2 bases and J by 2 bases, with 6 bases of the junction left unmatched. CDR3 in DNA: TGTGCCAGTAGTATAAACAGGGGTGGCCCTGGAAACACCATATATTTT. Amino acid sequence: CASSINRGGPGNTIYF.